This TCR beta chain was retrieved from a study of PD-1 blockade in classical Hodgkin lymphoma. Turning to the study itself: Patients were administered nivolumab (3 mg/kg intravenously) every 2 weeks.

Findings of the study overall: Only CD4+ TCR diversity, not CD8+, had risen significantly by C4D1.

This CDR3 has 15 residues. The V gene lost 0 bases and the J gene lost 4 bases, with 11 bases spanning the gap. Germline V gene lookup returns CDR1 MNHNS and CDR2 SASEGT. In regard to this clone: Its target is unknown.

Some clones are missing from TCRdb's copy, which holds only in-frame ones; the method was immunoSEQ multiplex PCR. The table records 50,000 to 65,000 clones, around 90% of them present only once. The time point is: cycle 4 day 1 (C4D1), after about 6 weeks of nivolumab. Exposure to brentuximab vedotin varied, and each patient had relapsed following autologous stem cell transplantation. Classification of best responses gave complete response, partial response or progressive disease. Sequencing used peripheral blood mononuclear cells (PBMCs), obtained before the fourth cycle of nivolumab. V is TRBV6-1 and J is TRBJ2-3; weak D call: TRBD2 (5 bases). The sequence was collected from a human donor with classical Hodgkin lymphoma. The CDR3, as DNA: TGTGCCAGCAGTGAAGCGAGGGTAGGGCCAGATACGCAGTATTTT. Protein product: CASSEARVGPDTQYF.